This passage covers 18 T cell receptor beta chains from one sample sequenced in a study of cytomegalovirus exposure and HLA in healthy donors. The repertoire was sequenced with immunoSEQ multiplex PCR; TCRdb's copy has only in-frame clones and lacks some. Of 300,000 to 450,000 clones listed, 86% are singletons. Sequencing was performed on PBMCs. These receptors were obtained from a woman aged 18-29 years in good health and CMV-seronegative.

The chain recombines TRBV5-1 with TRBJ1-1; 8 positions match TRBD1. The CDR3 is 14 residues long. Germline V gene lookup returns CDR1 SGHRS and CDR2 YFSETQ. Trimming cost V 3 bases and J 7 bases; bases outside gene matches: 8. The chain's CDR3 is CASSWGTGGDEAFF. CDR3 in DNA: TGCGCCAGCAGCTGGGGAACAGGGGGAGATGAAGCTTTCTTT.

The CDR3 DNA reads TGTGCCAGCAGTCAGGCGGGAACCGGGGAGCTGTTTTTT. It specifies CASSQAGTGELFF. The rearrangement joins TRBV27 to TRBJ2-2; possible D gene TRBD2, 6 bases. Germline CDR1 reads MNHEY; CDR2 reads SMNVEV (reference sequence). V was pared by 5 bases and J by 5 bases, with 9 bases between. This CDR3 spans 13 amino acids.

V and J are TRBV18 and TRBJ2-2; no clear D. From germline, CDR1 is KGHSH and CDR2 LQKENI. The CDR3 is 17 amino acids. Between the trimmed V and J ends, which lost 5 bases and 5 bases, there was a span of 21 bases. CDR3 amino acids: CASSTVTVPTDTGELFF. CDR3 sequence (DNA): TGTGCCAGCTCAACGGTGACTGTCCCCACGGATACCGGGGAGCTGTTTTTT.

The chain links TRBV7-9 to TRBJ2-7, with D unclear. Germline assignment: CDR1 SEHNR and CDR2 FQNEAQ (reference sequence). Trimming left V 4 bases short and J 2 bases short, with 18 bases between. CDR3 size: 16 residues. The CDR3 DNA follows: TGTGCCAGCAGCTCGACCTATACACCTAGGACCTACGAGCAGTACTTC. Residues: CASSSTYTPRTYEQYF.

The rearrangement joins TRBV5-8 to TRBJ2-7, with TRBD1 as a possible D gene (5 bases). Germline lookup yields CDR1 SGHTS and CDR2 YDEGEE. Trimming removed 4 bases at V and 3 bases at J, with 17 bases between. The CDR3 is made up of 15 amino acids. Here the CDR3 reads CASSAQPRQNYEQYF. The CDR3 nucleotides are TGTGCCAGCAGCGCACAGCCCCGACAGAACTACGAGCAGTACTTC.

The V and J genes are TRBV13 and TRBJ2-7; a weak D match, TRBD2 (6 bases). Germline CDR1 and CDR2: PRHDT and FYEKMQ (reference sequence). V was shortened by 4 bases and J by 2 bases, with 9 bases between the two germline ends. CDR3 size: 13 residues. CDR3 region: CASSSRRAYEQYF. CDR3 coding DNA: TGTGCCAGCAGCTCCCGGAGGGCCTACGAGCAGTACTTC.

A note on this clone: This specimen includes other DNA sequences encoding the same CDR3. The chain links TRBV7-2 to TRBJ2-1; D is possibly TRBD1 (6 bases). V was shortened by 1 base and J by 9 bases, with 10 bases between the two germline ends. The germline gives CDR1 SGHTA, CDR2 FQGNSA. The CDR3 runs 13 residues. The CDR3 region has the DNA TGTGCCAGCAGCTTAGAACGAGGGGGTGAGCAGTTCTTC. Translated, it gives CASSLERGGEQFF.

The V gene is TRBV7-9, the J gene TRBJ2-6; tentatively, D is TRBD1 (5 bases). This CDR3 contains 16 residues. V shed 3 bases and J shed 0 bases, with 9 bases lying between them. CDR1 is SEHNR, CDR2 FQNEAQ, per germline (reference sequence). Here the CDR3 reads CASSFHRRSGANVLTF. As DNA, the CDR3 is TGTGCCAGCAGCTTTCACAGGCGCTCTGGGGCCAACGTCCTGACTTTC.

The rearrangement joins TRBV9 to TRBJ1-6; 7 positions match TRBD1. Germline values: CDR1 SGDLS, CDR2 YYNGEE. V gave up 3 bases and J gave up 4 bases; unmatched junction bases: 13. The CDR3 totals 18 residues. DNA of the CDR3: TGTGCCAGCAGCGCCGCCCCGGGAGGGGGCCAATATAATTCACCCCTCCACTTT. Protein product: CASSAAPGGGQYNSPLHF.

The chain recombines TRBV2 with TRBJ2-1; 9 positions agree with TRBD1. The CDR3 has 15 residues. The germline CDR1 and CDR2 sequences are SNHLY and FYNNEI. Trimming took 7 bases from V and 2 from J; bases not matched to a gene: 6. CDR3 coding DNA: TGTGCCAGCATTCGCGGACAGGGGCCCTACAATGAGCAGTTCTTC. Its protein product is CASIRGQGPYNEQFF.

This clone was counted a single time. The chain is built from TRBV9 and TRBJ1-3; D possibly corresponds to TRBD1 (5 bases). Germline V gene sequence: CDR1 SGDLS, CDR2 YYNGEE. The V end was cut by 4 bases, the J end by 3 bases, with 14 bases between. The length of the CDR3 is 15 residues. DNA for the CDR3: TGTGCCAGCAGCCCCCTGGGGGGAATTGGAAACACCATATATTTT. Protein product: CASSPLGGIGNTIYF.

V and J are TRBV12-1 and TRBJ1-3; the table gives TRBD1 as D, unverified against the DNA. TRBV12-1 is an annotated pseudogene. This CDR3 spans 15 amino acids. CDR3 DNA: TGTGCCAGCAGCTTTGTGGGCCGCTCTGGAAACACCATATATTTT. Protein sequence: CASSFVGRSGNTIYF.

The V call is TRBV14, the J call TRBJ2-7, with D possibly being TRBD1 (6 bases). V dropped 0 bases and J dropped 3 bases, with 12 bases sitting between them. In germline, CDR1 is SGHDN, CDR2 FVKESK. This CDR3 comprises 15 residues. CDR3 protein: CASSQDGGGFYEQYF. The CDR3 nucleotides are TGTGCCAGCAGCCAAGATGGGGGCGGGTTCTACGAGCAGTACTTC.

In this sample, this clone turned up once. This rearrangement joins TRBV19 to TRBJ2-2; D call uncertain. The CDR3 is 13 residues long. CDR1 and CDR2 (germline): LNHDA, SQIVND (reference sequence). V lost 5 bases to trimming and J lost 5 bases, with 9 bases between them. The CDR3 reads CASSVSGTGELFF. The CDR3 DNA follows: TGTGCCAGTAGTGTTTCCGGGACCGGGGAGCTGTTTTTT.

This rearrangement joins TRBV9 to TRBJ1-3; 11 nucleotides line up with TRBD1. CDR1 is SGDLS and CDR2 is YYNGEE in the germline V gene. With V trimmed by 6 bases and J by 0 bases, 8 bases remained unmatched. The CDR3 has 17 amino acids. The chain's CDR3 is CASNRGGQGVSGNTIYF. The CDR3 bases are TGTGCCAGCAACAGAGGGGGACAGGGGGTCTCTGGAAACACCATATATTTT.

The chain carries TRBV5-1 and TRBJ2-1; D perhaps matches TRBD1 (6 bases). The germline CDR1 and CDR2 sequences are SGHRS and YFSETQ. CDR3 size: 14 residues. Between the trimmed V and J ends, which lost 5 bases and 6 bases, there was a span of 15 bases. The DNA of the CDR3 is TGCGCCAGCAGAGACAGGACTGAGAGCAATGAGCAGTTCTTC. It yields the protein CASRDRTESNEQFF.

The genes are TRBV28 and TRBJ1-2; D perhaps matches TRBD1 (6 bases). The germline gives CDR1 MDHEN, CDR2 SYDVKM. The CDR3 spans 14 residues. With 6 bases removed from V and 7 bases from J, the gap between germline ends came to 18 bases. The CDR3 spells CASREIGQRLGYTF. CDR3 DNA sequence: TGTGCCAGCAGGGAAATTGGACAGCGTCTTGGCTACACCTTC.

This clone was seen a handful of times. The rearrangement joins TRBV27 to TRBJ1-2, with 8 bases that match TRBD1. Trimming took 5 bases from V and 6 from J; bases not matched to a gene: 11. The CDR3 is 15 residues long. Germline CDR1 MNHEY, CDR2 SMNVEV (reference sequence). The CDR3 coding sequence is TGTGCCAGCAGTCCAACCAGGACAGGGTACCATGGCTACACCTTC. Protein product: CASSPTRTGYHGYTF.